These 30 T cell receptor beta chains came from one sample sequenced in a study of blood T cell repertoires in COVID-19. TCRdb's copy holds only in-frame clones and misses some; the assay was immunoSEQ multiplex PCR. The sample holds under 200,000 clones; approximately 82% are singletons and the top ten take 4% to 6.5%. The sample consisted of PBMCs or T cells enriched from blood (not recorded which). These TCRs come from a woman between 55 and 75 years old with acute COVID-19.

This chain links TRBV9 with TRBJ2-7, with a weak D call TRBD2 (6 bases). Between the trimmed V and J ends, which lost 4 bases and 4 bases, there was a span of 12 bases. Germline V gives CDR1 SGDLS, CDR2 YYNGEE. The CDR3 contains 13 residues. DNA of the CDR3: TGTGCCAGCAGCCCCGGGACTCTTTACGAGCAGTACTTC. Translating it yields CASSPGTLYEQYF.

V usage is TRBV28 and J usage is TRBJ1-1; unclear D gene. Trimming took 6 bases from V and 5 from J, leaving 10 bases between them. This CDR3 comprises 12 residues. Germline V gives CDR1 MDHEN, CDR2 SYDVKM. The CDR3 region is CASSLELTEAFF. The CDR3 DNA reads as TGTGCCAGCAGCCTCGAGTTGACTGAAGCTTTCTTT.

This chain links TRBV3-1 (or the pseudogene TRBV3-2) with TRBJ1-4; possible D gene TRBD1, 6 bases. The germline CDR1 and CDR2 sequences are LGHDT and YNNKEL (reference sequence). This CDR3 is built from 15 residues. Trimming shortened V by 1 base and J by 8 bases, and 14 bases separated the two germline ends. CDR3 DNA: TGTGCCAGCAGCCAAGGCGGCACAGGGATAGAAAAACTGTTTTTT. It translates to CASSQGGTGIEKLFF.

The V call is TRBV7-2, the J call TRBJ1-1; D not certain. This CDR3 has 13 amino acids. Germline V gene sequence: CDR1 SGHTA, CDR2 FQGNSA. Deletions cut 5 bases from V and 1 base from J, with 8 bases between. The CDR3 region has the DNA TGTGCCAGCAGCCCGGGAAAGAACACTGAAGCTTTCTTT. This codes for CASSPGKNTEAFF. Supplemented by reference TRBV7-2 and TRBJ1-1, the full variable domain reads GAGVSQSPSNKVTEKGKDVELRCDPISGHTALYWYRQSLGQGLEFLIYFQGNSAPDKSGLPSDRFSAERTGGSVSTLTIQRTQQEDSAVYLCASSPGKNTEAFFGQGTRLTVV.

The chain joins TRBV19 to TRBJ2-6; possible D gene TRBD2, 5 bases. The V end was cut by 1 base, the J end by 0 bases, with 10 bases between. This CDR3 contains 17 residues. CDR1 is LNHDA and CDR2 is SQIVND in the germline V gene (reference sequence). The DNA of the CDR3 is TGTGCCAGTAGTATAGGAGGGCTTCTCTCTGGGGCCAACGTCCTGACTTTC. Residues: CASSIGGLLSGANVLTF.

The chain employs TRBV29-1 and TRBJ1-5; D gene ambiguous. The CDR3 runs to 13 residues. Germline CDR1 SQVTM, CDR2 ANQGSEA. Trimming took 4 bases from V and 4 from J, leaving 11 bases between them. The CDR3, as DNA: TGCAGCGTTGCCGTAGAGAGGAATCAGCCCCAGCATTTT. It yields the protein CSVAVERNQPQHF. The full variable domain, rest sourced from reference TRBV29-1 and TRBJ1-5, is SAVISQKPSRDICQRGTSLTIQCQVDSQVTMMFWYRQQPGQSLTLIATANQGSEATYESGFVIDKFPISRPNLTFSTLTVSNMSPEDSSIYLCSVAVERNQPQHFGDGTRLSIL.

The chain joins TRBV29-1 to TRBJ1-2; 9 positions match TRBD1. Germline CDR1 is SQVTM and CDR2 is ANQGSEA. The ends lost 8 bases at V and 6 bases at J; junction bases unmatched: 7. The CDR3 consists of 12 residues. In nucleotides, the CDR3 is TGCAGCTCCTCGGACAGGGGAGATGGCTACACCTTC. Translating it yields CSSSDRGDGYTF. The complete variable domain, with remaining parts taken from reference TRBV29-1 and TRBJ1-2, reads SAVISQKPSRDICQRGTSLTIQCQVDSQVTMMFWYRQQPGQSLTLIATANQGSEATYESGFVIDKFPISRPNLTFSTLTVSNMSPEDSSIYLCSSSDRGDGYTFGSGTRLTVV.

This clone was observed a single time. The CDR3 bases are TGTGCCAGCAGCCCTTCGACAGGGGCAGGTGATGAAAAACTGTTTTTT. Translation gives CASSPSTGAGDEKLFF. This rearrangement joins TRBV7-2 to TRBJ1-4; 8 bases line up with TRBD1. V lost 5 bases to trimming and J lost 6 bases; unmatched junction nucleotides: 11. Looked up from germline, CDR1 is SGHTA and CDR2 is FQGNSA. This CDR3 has 16 amino acids. The full variable domain, rest sourced from reference TRBV7-2 and TRBJ1-4, is GAGVSQSPSNKVTEKGKDVELRCDPISGHTALYWYRQSLGQGLEFLIYFQGNSAPDKSGLPSDRFSAERTGGSVSTLTIQRTQQEDSAVYLCASSPSTGAGDEKLFFGSGTQLSVL.

This chain joins TRBV12-3 or TRBV12-4 and TRBJ1-6; 8 bases map to TRBD1. The junction had 12 bases not matched to a gene; V was cut back by 6 bases and J by 17 bases. There are 13 residues in the CDR3. Here the CDR3 DNA reads TGTGCCAGCAGACGTGACAGGGGAGGTAGAGTCCACTTT. It encodes CASRRDRGGRVHF.

The chain carries TRBV11-2 and TRBJ2-3, with TRBD1 matching over 7 bases. CDR3 length: 13 residues. Per germline, CDR1 SGHAT and CDR2 FQNNGV. J gave up 10 bases and V 5 bases, and 9 bases lay outside the gene matches. CDR3 amino acids: CASSLGGQDAQYF. CDR3 in DNA: TGTGCCAGCAGCCTAGGGGGCCAGGATGCGCAGTATTTT.

This chain connects TRBV6-5 to TRBJ2-7; 7 bases line up with TRBD2. V shed 2 bases and J 0 bases; nucleotides not matched to a gene: 4. The CDR3 is made up of 15 amino acids. Germline-derived CDR1 and CDR2 are MNHEY and SVGAGI. Here the CDR3 DNA reads TGTGCCAGCAGTTACGGGTCGGGGGGCTCCTACGAGCAGTACTTC. Translated: CASSYGSGGSYEQYF.

The chain couples TRBV29-1 to TRBJ1-1; tentatively, D is TRBD1 (6 bases). In germline, CDR1 is SQVTM, CDR2 ANQGSEA. CDR3 length: 15 amino acids. Between the trimmed V and J ends, which lost 0 bases and 1 base, there was a span of 12 bases. DNA for the CDR3: TGCAGCGTTGAAGAGGTGGGGGCCAGGAACACTGAAGCTTTCTTT. Amino acid sequence: CSVEEVGARNTEAFF.

J is TRBJ2-5 and V is TRBV7-2; 8 bases agree with TRBD2. There are 13 residues in the CDR3. V shed 7 bases, J shed 4 bases, and the junction held 5 bases outside the gene matches. Germline values: CDR1 SGHTA, CDR2 FQGNSA. The CDR3 spells CASNPGGGETQYF. The DNA of the CDR3 is TGTGCCAGCAACCCGGGGGGGGGAGAGACCCAGTACTTC.

This clone was counted only a few times. The gene calls are TRBV11-2 and TRBJ1-1; 9 bases map to TRBD1. Losses at the gene ends were 5 bases for V and 3 bases for J; bases not matched to a gene: 4. The germline V gene has CDR1 SGHAT and CDR2 FQNNGV. This CDR3 spans 14 amino acids. The CDR3 bases are TGTGCCAGCAGCGCGCGGACAGGGGACACTGAAGCTTTCTTT. As protein: CASSARTGDTEAFF.

The chain joins TRBV6-2 or TRBV6-3 to TRBJ2-7; D unresolved. The CDR3 is made up of 15 amino acids. Deletions cut 5 bases from V and 0 bases from J, with 14 bases between. Per germline, CDR1 MNHEY and CDR2 SVGEGT. The CDR3 DNA reads as TGTGCCAGCAGTCATCGACTCCTGAGCTCCTACGAGCAGTACTTC. This encodes CASSHRLLSSYEQYF.

This clone has a handful of counts. The chain's CDR3 is CASSSGGEGGLEAFF. The CDR3 DNA follows: TGTGCCAGCAGTTCCGGGGGCGAGGGAGGGCTTGAAGCTTTCTTT. V and J are TRBV28 and TRBJ1-1; TRBD1 is a possible D gene (6 bases). V lost 4 bases and J 7 bases, leaving 19 bases between the germline ends. The CDR3 totals 15 residues. Germline CDR1 is MDHEN and CDR2 is SYDVKM.

This clone was counted between two and nine times. V usage is TRBV19 and J usage is TRBJ2-2; TRBD1 matches 8 bases. V lost 6 bases, J lost 5 bases, and 8 bases stayed unmatched. The CDR3 runs 15 residues. Germline V gene sequence: CDR1 LNHDA, CDR2 SQIVND (reference sequence). CDR3 sequence (DNA): TGTGCCAGTAGCCCGACAGGGGCGGGAACCGGGGAGCTGTTTTTT. It codes for CASSPTGAGTGELFF.

The V call is TRBV28, the J call TRBJ2-2, with D perhaps TRBD2 (6 bases). The CDR3 runs to 15 residues. Between the trimmed V and J ends, which lost 9 bases and 0 bases, there was a span of 14 bases. Germline values: CDR1 MDHEN, CDR2 SYDVKM. CDR3 coding DNA: TGTGCCAGTAAGAACGGGGGTTCGAACACCGGGGAGCTGTTTTTT. Protein sequence: CASKNGGSNTGELFF. Full variable domain (remainder filled in from reference TRBV28 and TRBJ2-2): DVKVTQSSRYLVKRTGEKVFLECVQDMDHENMFWYRQDPGLGLRLIYFSYDVKMKEKGDIPEGYSVSREKKERFSLILESASTNQTSMYLCASKNGGSNTGELFFGEGSRLTVL.

The CDR3 nucleotides are TGTGCCATCTTCCAACAGGGGGCCTACGAGCAGTACTTC. This encodes CAIFQQGAYEQYF. The chain combines TRBV10-3 with TRBJ2-7; 8 nucleotides line up with TRBD1. V trimming: 8 bases; J trimming: 2 bases; junction bases outside the gene matches: 5. The CDR3 consists of 13 residues. Germline loops: CDR1 ENHRY, CDR2 SYGVKD.

J is TRBJ1-5 and V is TRBV7-2; possibly TRBD1 for D (6 bases). V lost 2 bases and J lost 3, with 17 bases in between. The CDR3 is 17 residues long. CDR1 SGHTA and CDR2 FQGNSA come from the germline V gene. The CDR3 loop is CASSLRAEGENNQPQHF. For the CDR3, the DNA is TGTGCCAGCAGCTTAAGGGCCGAGGGGGAGAACAATCAGCCCCAGCATTTT.

V and J are TRBV7-2 and TRBJ1-2, with 7 bases matching TRBD1. The length of the CDR3 is 13 residues. With 1 base clipped from V and 7 bases from J, the junction kept 3 bases outside the gene matches. The germline V gene has CDR1 SGHTA and CDR2 FQGNSA. CDR3 DNA: TGTGCCAGCAGCTTAGGACGACAGGGTGGCTACACCTTC. This sequence encodes CASSLGRQGGYTF.

The chain uses TRBV2 and TRBJ1-5; TRBD1 is a possible D gene (5 bases). Germline loops: CDR1 SNHLY, CDR2 FYNNEI. V lost 6 bases and J 0 bases, leaving 21 bases between the germline ends. The CDR3 contains 18 residues. The CDR3 spells CASSIQGWTRYSNQPQHF. The CDR3 DNA follows: TGTGCCAGCAGCATCCAAGGTTGGACAAGATATAGCAATCAGCCCCAGCATTTT.

The chain uses TRBV10-3 and TRBJ1-2; 7 bases map to TRBD1. The CDR3 contains 15 residues. The germline V gene encodes CDR1 ENHRY and CDR2 SYGVKD. V lost 2 bases, J lost 6 bases, and 9 bases stayed unmatched. This chain's CDR3 is CAISEGKGAKDGYTF. The DNA of the CDR3 is TGTGCCATCAGTGAGGGAAAGGGGGCAAAGGATGGCTACACCTTC.

With regard to this clone: This sample also contains other DNA sequences that code for the same CDR3. The chain uses TRBV6-5 and TRBJ1-2, with D tentatively TRBD1 (5 bases). The V end lost 7 bases, the J end lost 6 bases, and 15 bases lay between the germline ends. The CDR3 loop spans 13 amino acids. Germline values: CDR1 MNHEY, CDR2 SVGAGI. The CDR3 is CASIPPGSDGYTF. The CDR3 DNA is TGTGCCAGCATCCCTCCAGGGTCAGATGGCTACACCTTC.

The V gene is TRBV13, the J gene TRBJ2-4; TRBD2 might be the D (5 bases). The CDR3 contains 17 residues. Trimming pared 0 bases from V and 0 bases from J, leaving 12 bases between. The germline CDR1 and CDR2 sequences are PRHDT and FYEKMQ (reference sequence). CDR3 DNA sequence: TGTGCCAGCAGCTTAGGCAAGCTGGACTTAGCCAAAAACATTCAGTACTTC. As protein: CASSLGKLDLAKNIQYF. Combining the CDR3 with reference TRBV13 and TRBJ2-4 gives the whole variable domain AAGVIQSPRHLIKEKRETATLKCYPIPRHDTVYWYQQGPGQDPQFLISFYEKMQSDKGSIPDRFSAQQFSDYHSELNMSSLELGDSALYFCASSLGKLDLAKNIQYFGAGTRLSVL.

This chain connects TRBV4-1 to TRBJ1-2; 9 bases map to TRBD1. CDR3 length: 16 amino acids. Germline V gene data show CDR1 as MGHRA and CDR2 as YSYEKL. The V gene end was trimmed by 2 bases and the J gene end by 4 bases; junction bases not matched to a gene: 8. CDR3 residues: CASSQPGTGRFYGYTF. Written as DNA, the CDR3 is TGCGCCAGCAGCCAACCCGGGACAGGGAGGTTCTATGGCTACACCTTC.

This clone was observed once. The chain carries TRBV28 and TRBJ2-7; no reliable D call. The ends were cut back, 2 bases at V and 3 bases at J, with 14 bases in the middle. This CDR3 spans 15 amino acids. CDR1 and CDR2 from the germline V gene are MDHEN and SYDVKM. The CDR3 region is CASSLGSWAVYEQYV. The CDR3 DNA is TGTGCCAGCAGTTTAGGAAGTTGGGCAGTCTACGAGCAGTACGTC.

The CDR3 here is CASSPHNRVTGELFF. For the CDR3, the DNA is TGTGCCAGCAGCCCCCATAATCGGGTAACCGGGGAGCTGTTTTTT. The chain is built from TRBV11-3 and TRBJ2-2, with no clear D. CDR1 is SGHNT and CDR2 is YENEEA in the germline V gene. Trimming stripped 5 bases from V and 5 bases from J, with 15 bases between. The CDR3 is made up of 15 amino acids.

This chain links TRBV29-1 with TRBJ1-1; a weak D match, TRBD1 (5 bases). The length of the CDR3 is 14 residues. Trimming took 4 bases from V and 4 from J, leaving 16 bases between them. Germline CDR1 SQVTM, CDR2 ANQGSEA. CDR3 sequence: CSVAQGHVVTEAFF. In DNA, the CDR3 is TGCAGCGTTGCCCAGGGCCATGTCGTCACTGAAGCTTTCTTT.

About this clone itself: An end of the junction differs from the germline gene, which may be a read error. The chain employs TRBV11-3 and TRBJ2-3, with 8 bases identical to TRBD2. Germline assignment: CDR1 SGHNT and CDR2 YENEEA. The CDR3 sequence is 15 residues long. Written as DNA, the CDR3 is TGTGCCAGCAGTCTGAGCGGGAGACCCACAGATACACAGTATTTT. This codes for CASSLSGRPTDTQYF.